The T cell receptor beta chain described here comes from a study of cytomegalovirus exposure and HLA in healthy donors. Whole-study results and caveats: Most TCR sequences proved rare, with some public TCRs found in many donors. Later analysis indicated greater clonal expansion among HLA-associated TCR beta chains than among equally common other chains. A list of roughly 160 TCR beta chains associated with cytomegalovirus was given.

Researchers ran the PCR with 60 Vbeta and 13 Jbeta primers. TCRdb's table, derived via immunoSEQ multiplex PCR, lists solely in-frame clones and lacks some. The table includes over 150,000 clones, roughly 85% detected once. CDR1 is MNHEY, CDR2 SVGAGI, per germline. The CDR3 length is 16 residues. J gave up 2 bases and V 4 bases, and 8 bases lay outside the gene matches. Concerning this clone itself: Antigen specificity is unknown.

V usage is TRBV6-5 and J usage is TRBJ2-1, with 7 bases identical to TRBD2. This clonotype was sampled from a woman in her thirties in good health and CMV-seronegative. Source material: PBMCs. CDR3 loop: CASSFSRAGPYNEQFF. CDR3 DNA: TGTGCCAGCAGTTTCAGTAGAGCGGGACCCTACAATGAGCAGTTCTTC.